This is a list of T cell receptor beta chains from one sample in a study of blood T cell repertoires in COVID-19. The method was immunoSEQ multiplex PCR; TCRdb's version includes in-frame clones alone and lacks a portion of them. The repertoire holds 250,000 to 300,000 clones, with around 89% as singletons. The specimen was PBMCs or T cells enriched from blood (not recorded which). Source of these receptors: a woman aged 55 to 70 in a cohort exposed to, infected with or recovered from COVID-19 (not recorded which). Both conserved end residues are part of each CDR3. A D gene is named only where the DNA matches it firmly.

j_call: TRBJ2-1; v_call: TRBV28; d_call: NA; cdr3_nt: TGTGCCAGCAGTTTAGTAATCTACAATGAGCAGTTCTTC; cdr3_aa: CASSLVIYNEQFF
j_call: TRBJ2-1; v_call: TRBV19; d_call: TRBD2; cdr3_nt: TGTGCCAGTAGTATTTGGGAGGGCCGAGATGAGCAGTTCTTC; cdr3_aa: CASSIWEGRDEQFF
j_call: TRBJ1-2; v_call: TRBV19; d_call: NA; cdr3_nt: TGTGCCAGTAGTATTAGGGGGACATCTAATGGCTACACCTTC; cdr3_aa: CASSIRGTSNGYTF
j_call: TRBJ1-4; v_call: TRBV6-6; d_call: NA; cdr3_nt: TGTGCCAGCAGTTACGGAGGGGCCCTGGGGGATGAAAAACTGTTTTTT; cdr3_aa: CASSYGGALGDEKLFF
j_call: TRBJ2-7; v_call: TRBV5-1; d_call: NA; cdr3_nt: TGCGCCAGCAGCTTGGACGGGTACGAGCAGTACTTC; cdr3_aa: CASSLDGYEQYF
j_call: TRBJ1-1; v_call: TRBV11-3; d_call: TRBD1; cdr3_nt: TGTGCCAGCAGCTTATTTGTAGGGACAGGGACCATGAACACTGAAGCTTTCTTT; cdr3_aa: CASSLFVGTGTMNTEAFF
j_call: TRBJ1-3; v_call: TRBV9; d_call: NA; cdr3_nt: TGTGCCAGCAGCCCGATTGGAGGGTCTGGAAACACCATATATTTT; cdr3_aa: CASSPIGGSGNTIYF
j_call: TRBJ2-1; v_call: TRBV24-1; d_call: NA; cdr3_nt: TGTGCCACCAGTGACCCAGAGGGCCAGTACAATGAGCAGTTCTTC; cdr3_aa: CATSDPEGQYNEQFF
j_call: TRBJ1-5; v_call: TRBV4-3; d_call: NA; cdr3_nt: TGCGCCAGCAGCCAAGCCAACGGGGATCAGCCCCAGCATTTT; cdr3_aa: CASSQANGDQPQHF
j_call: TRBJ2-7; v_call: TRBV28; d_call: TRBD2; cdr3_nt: TGTGCCAGCAGCCTCCGGACTAGCGCTTACGAGCAGTACTTC; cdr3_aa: CASSLRTSAYEQYF
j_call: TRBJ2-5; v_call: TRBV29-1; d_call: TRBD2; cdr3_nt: TGCAGCGTTGGGGGGACTAGCGGTTACCAAGAGACCCAGTACTTC; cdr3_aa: CSVGGTSGYQETQYF
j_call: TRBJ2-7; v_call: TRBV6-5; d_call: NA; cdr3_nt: TGTGCCAGCAGTTATCGGAGAAGCAATTCGTACGAGCAGTACTTC; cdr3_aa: CASSYRRSNSYEQYF
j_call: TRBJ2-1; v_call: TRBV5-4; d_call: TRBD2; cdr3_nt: TGTGCCAGCAGCCTGGGACTAGCGGGAGTCGGTGAGCAGTTCTTC; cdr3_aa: CASSLGLAGVGEQFF
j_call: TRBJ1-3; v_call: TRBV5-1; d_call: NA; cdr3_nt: TGCGCCAGCAGCTTGGAAGGGGCGAAAGGAAACACCATATATTTT; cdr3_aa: CASSLEGAKGNTIYF
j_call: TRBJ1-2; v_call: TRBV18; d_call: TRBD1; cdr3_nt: TGTGCCAGCTCACCAGGGACAGGGGGAGACTATGGCTACACCTTC; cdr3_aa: CASSPGTGGDYGYTF